One and the same sample provided the 5 T cell receptor beta chains below, sequenced in a study of a mutant IDH1 vaccine in newly diagnosed glioma. No antigen is known for these receptors. Method: immunoSEQ multiplex PCR; TCRdb's copy keeps in-frame clones and lacks some. The sample shows 20,000 to 25,000 clones, just over 70% of them seen only once. Documented time point: week 11, during vaccination. The content of each vaccine dose was 300 ug of mutant IDH1 20-mer peptide, and topical imiquimod accompanied it. Sample: peripheral blood mononuclear cells (PBMCs), taken from a glioma patient whose treatment included an IDH1 peptide vaccine. The source is a man aged 18 to 29 with glioma. Some clones in this sample may be carry-over from other donors' samples.

This clone was counted a single time. The J gene is TRBJ1-4, the V gene TRBV4-1; 11 positions agree with TRBD1. Germline V lookup: CDR1 MGHRA, CDR2 YSYEKL. CDR3 size: 15 residues. With 3 bases clipped from V and 7 bases from J, the junction kept 4 bases outside the gene matches. The CDR3 protein is CASSQGGQGAEKLFF. CDR3 coding DNA: TGCGCCAGCAGCCAGGGCGGACAGGGGGCTGAAAAACTGTTTTTT.

This clone was picked up a small number of times. V usage is TRBV27 and J usage is TRBJ1-4; TRBD1 matches 10 bases. The CDR3 length is 17 residues. V was clipped by 4 bases and J by 4 bases; unmatched bases: 9. Looked up from germline, CDR1 is MNHEY and CDR2 is SMNVEV (reference sequence). CDR3 nucleotide sequence: TGTGCCAGCAGTTCGCCGGGACAGGGGTTGGATAATGAAAAACTGTTTTTT. It codes for CASSSPGQGLDNEKLFF. Full variable domain (missing parts from reference TRBV27 and TRBJ1-4): EAQVTQNPRYLITVTGKKLTVTCSQNMNHEYMSWYRQDPGLGLRQIYYSMNVEVTDKGDVPEGYKVSRKEKRNFPLILESPSPNQTSLYFCASSSPGQGLDNEKLFFGSGTQLSVL.

CDR3 region: CASSQDLGQYLTYYGYTF. Here the CDR3 DNA reads TGCGCCAGCAGCCAAGATTTGGGGCAGTACCTTACCTACTATGGCTACACCTTC. The gene calls are TRBV4-1 and TRBJ1-2, with a possible D match to TRBD1 (5 bases). This CDR3 region has 18 residues. V was clipped by 0 bases and J by 3 bases, with 20 bases between them. Germline V gene sequence: CDR1 MGHRA, CDR2 YSYEKL.

The chain joins TRBV5-4 to TRBJ2-7; no clear D. This CDR3 spans 13 amino acids. Trimming removed 7 bases from V and 1 base from J, with 12 bases in between. Germline CDR1 is SGHNT and CDR2 is YYREEE (reference sequence). CDR3 in DNA: TGTGCCAGCCCCGGGTACTGGTCCTACGAGCAGTACTTC. It specifies CASPGYWSYEQYF. Supplemented by reference TRBV5-4 and TRBJ2-7, the full variable domain reads ETGVTQSPTHLIKTRGQQVTLRCSSQSGHNTVSWYQQALGQGPQFIFQYYREEENGRGNFPPRFSGLQFPNYSSELNVNALELDDSALYLCASPGYWSYEQYFGPGTRLTVT.

The V gene is TRBV30, the J gene TRBJ1-1, with D perhaps TRBD1 (5 bases). CDR1 GTSNPN and CDR2 SVGIG come from the germline V gene (reference sequence). The V end was cut by 0 bases, the J end by 7 bases, with 6 bases between. This CDR3 is built from 11 residues. In DNA form, the CDR3 reads TGTGCCTGGAGTGTAAGGGGTGAAGCTTTCTTT. It specifies CAWSVRGEAFF.